This T cell receptor (beta chain) was recovered during a study of cytomegalovirus exposure and HLA in healthy donors. General study findings and limits: A few V segments could not be told apart, such as TRBV6-2 and TRBV6-3, and were left out. Later on, an analysis showed TCR association rates differing by HLA locus, with DRB1 the most and HLA-C the fewest.

This CDR3 has 17 residues. V was pared by 6 bases and J by 3 bases, with 6 bases of the junction left unmatched. Per germline, CDR1 MDHEN and CDR2 SYDVKM. 60 Vbeta and 13 Jbeta primers were used in PCR. In the authors' methods: Later, 75 million to 100 million unique TCR beta chains were counted in an analysis, and roughly 11 million of them were shared. Only in-frame clones appear in the TCRdb table, and some are missing; sequencing was by immunoSEQ multiplex PCR. From that table come the V and J calls and clone size; the DNA was used to work out D and trimming. The sample contains roughly 200,000 clones, about 69% of which appear only once. On this clone itself: Its antigen is unidentified.

This chain joins TRBV28 and TRBJ2-3; 16 nucleotides match TRBD2. Material for sequencing was PBMCs. This sequence originates from a male donor in good health and CMV-seronegative. The CDR3 DNA follows: TGTGCCAGCAGAGGGACTAGCGGGAGGGGGGGAACAGATACGCAGTATTTT. Translated, it gives CASRGTSGRGGTDTQYF.